These T cell receptor beta chains were read from a single sample in a study of cytomegalovirus exposure and HLA in healthy donors. The table came from immunoSEQ multiplex PCR; TCRdb's copy has only in-frame clones and leaves some out. In total, the table holds 180,000 or so clones. The specimen was PBMCs. Receptors originate from a woman younger than 30 in good health and CMV-seropositive. Both conserved end residues are part of each CDR3. D genes are given only for firm matches.

d_call j_call v_call cdr3_aa cdr3_nt
. TRBJ1-5 TRBV19 CASRSFRGADQPQHF TGTGCCAGCCGATCCTTCAGGGGCGCAGATCAGCCCCAGCATTTT
TRBD1 TRBJ2-5 TRBV5-1 CASGDRAGETQYF TGCGCCAGCGGGGACAGGGCAGGGGAGACCCAGTACTTC
. TRBJ2-5 TRBV2 CASSRRGGGGSETQYF TGTGCCAGCAGTAGAAGGGGGGGAGGTGGCTCAGAGACCCAGTACTTC
. TRBJ2-2 TRBV4-1 CASSQVQGQGRPGELFF TGCGCCAGCAGCCAAGTGCAGGGGCAAGGGCGTCCCGGGGAGCTGTTTTTT
. TRBJ2-3 TRBV10-1 CASSDTRTGGTDTQYF TGCGCCAGCAGTGACACTAGGACGGGTGGCACAGATACGCAGTATTTT
. TRBJ1-5 TRBV30 CAWSLGPGQPQHF TGTGCCTGGAGTCTGGGCCCGGGGCAGCCCCAGCATTTT
. TRBJ2-2 TRBV2 CASSELLAGGTGELFF TGTGCCAGCAGTGAATTATTGGCGGGTGGCACCGGGGAGCTGTTTTTT
TRBD1 TRBJ2-1 TRBV2 CASSDWTGAQFF TGTGCCAGCAGTGACTGGACAGGGGCGCAGTTCTTC
. TRBJ1-5 TRBV6-1 CASSEALQGGVQPQHF TGTGCCAGCAGTGAAGCCCTTCAGGGAGGGGTACAGCCCCAGCATTTT
TRBD2 TRBJ2-1 TRBV4-3 CASSQETSGGNEQFF TGCGCCAGCAGCCAAGAGACTAGCGGGGGAAATGAGCAGTTCTTC
. TRBJ2-3 TRBV13 CASSLGRADTQYF TGTGCCAGCAGCTTAGGACGGGCAGATACGCAGTATTTT
TRBD1 TRBJ2-3 TRBV19 CATNRGLSDTQYF TGTGCCACTAACAGGGGGCTTTCAGATACGCAGTATTTT
TRBD2 TRBJ2-7 TRBV5-1 CASSSRSLAGVDNEQYF TGCGCCAGCAGCTCCCGATCACTAGCGGGAGTGGATAACGAGCAGTACTTC
. TRBJ2-1 TRBV11-1 CASDTIEPDNEQFF TGTGCCAGCGATACGATCGAACCGGACAATGAGCAGTTCTTC
. TRBJ2-7 TRBV4-1 CASSQIGQRFEQYF TGCGCCAGCAGCCAAATCGGACAAAGGTTCGAGCAGTACTTC
. TRBJ2-1 TRBV4-1 CASSQYRDSYNEQFF TGCGCCAGCAGCCAGTACCGGGACTCCTACAATGAGCAGTTCTTC
TRBD1 TRBJ1-3 TRBV6-5 CASSSPRTGIGNTIYF TGTGCCAGCAGTTCCCCTCGGACAGGAATTGGAAACACCATATATTTT
. TRBJ2-5 TRBV6-5 CASRERDMETQYF TGTGCCAGCAGGGAACGGGATATGGAGACCCAGTACTTC
. TRBJ1-1 TRBV25-1 CASRSSVNTEAFF TGTGCCAGCAGGTCGTCGGTTAACACTGAAGCTTTCTTT
TRBD1 TRBJ2-2 TRBV7-2 CASSTLGGQGASGGELFF TGTGCCAGCAGCACCCTAGGGGGACAGGGGGCCTCTGGCGGGGAGCTGTTTTTT
. TRBJ1-2 TRBV11-2 CASSAIRDIARYGYTF TGTGCCAGCAGCGCAATCCGGGACATCGCGCGCTATGGCTACACCTTC
. TRBJ1-4 TRBV30 CAWSGVEKLFF TGTGCCTGGTCGGGGGTGGAAAAACTGTTTTTT
TRBD2 TRBJ2-2 TRBV19 CASSPLGGRDTGELFF TGTGCCAGTAGTCCTCTGGGCGGGAGGGACACCGGGGAGCTGTTTTTT
. TRBJ2-7 TRBV30 CAGRDRLISYEQYF TGTGCCGGGAGGGACAGACTGATCTCCTACGAGCAGTACTTC
. TRBJ2-1 TRBV1 CTSSPGTSGSPEQFF TGCACCAGCAGCCCGGGGACTAGCGGGAGTCCAGAGCAGTTCTTC
. TRBJ2-2 TRBV2 CASTTGWGGELFF TGTGCCAGCACTACAGGGTGGGGCGGGGAGCTGTTTTTT
. TRBJ1-5 TRBV7-6 CASSLAPTGNQPQHF TGTGCCAGCAGCTTAGCTCCAACGGGTAATCAGCCCCAGCATTTT
. TRBJ2-1 TRBV5-5 CASSLTGNEQFF TGTGCCAGCAGCCTGACTGGTAATGAGCAGTTCTTC